The rows below give T cell receptor beta chains drawn from one sample of a study of blood T cell repertoires in COVID-19. Here immunoSEQ multiplex PCR was the method, and the copy in TCRdb shows in-frame clones only, minus some. The table includes 310,000 or so clones, more than 70% detected once. The sample consisted of peripheral blood. The receptor source for this set is a woman aged 30 to 39 with COVID-19, enrolled during active disease. CDR3s include the opening cysteine and the closing phenylalanine or tryptophan. A D gene is named only where the DNA matches it firmly. Some rows mark clone size as missing; the rest say once, few, many or name a class of expanded clone.

clone_size | j_call | d_call | v_call | cdr3_nt | cdr3_aa
. | TRBJ2-1 | . | TRBV5-1 | TGCGCCAGCAGCTTGGTGGCTGGTTCACCTGAGCAGTTCTTC | CASSLVAGSPEQFF
. | TRBJ1-5 | TRBD1 | TRBV6-5 | TGTGCCAGCAGGGCCGACAGGGGATTAAATCAGCCCCAGCATTTT | CASRADRGLNQPQHF
. | TRBJ1-2 | . | TRBV2 | TGTGCCAGCAGTGTTCGGGTAGGAATGGATGGCTACACCTTC | CASSVRVGMDGYTF
. | TRBJ2-5 | . | TRBV2 | TGTGCCAGCAGTGAACCCAGGGCCGTTGGTGCAGAGACCCAGTACTTC | CASSEPRAVGAETQYF
. | TRBJ1-1 | TRBD1 | TRBV6-6 | TGTGCCAGCAGTCGGGACAGGGGCCGAGGAGACACTGAAGCTTTCTTT | CASSRDRGRGDTEAFF
. | TRBJ2-1 | TRBD2 | TRBV14 | TGTGCCAGCAGCCAAGGGACTAGCGGGAGGAATGAGCAGTTCTTC | CASSQGTSGRNEQFF
. | TRBJ1-2 | . | TRBV21-1 | TGTGCCAGCACCAGGAAAAAAGGGCAGAGCGGCTATGGCTACACCTTC | CASTRKKGQSGYGYTF
. | TRBJ1-3 | . | TRBV25-1 | TGTGCCAGCAGTGAACCAGGGGACGGAAACACCATATATTTT | CASSEPGDGNTIYF
few | TRBJ1-6 | TRBD1 | TRBV7-8 | TGTGCCAGCAGCTTAGAGGGGACAGCAAATTCACCCCTCCACTTT | CASSLEGTANSPLHF
. | TRBJ1-5 | . | TRBV30 | TGTGCCTGGAGTGTAAGGAACAGGGCCGATGGGAGCAATCAGCCCCAGCATTTT | CAWSVRNRADGSNQPQHF
. | TRBJ2-1 | TRBD2 | TRBV6-5 | TGTGCCAGCACCCGAGCGGGGCAGGGGCAGTTCTTC | CASTRAGQGQFF
. | TRBJ2-1 | . | TRBV5-8 | TGTGCCAGCAGCTCTCCCTACAATGAGCAGTTCTTC | CASSSPYNEQFF
. | TRBJ1-3 | . | TRBV6-6 | TGTGCCAGCAGTTACTCGGCCCGCTCTGGAAACACCATATATTTT | CASSYSARSGNTIYF
once | TRBJ2-2 | . | TRBV3-1/TRBV3-2 | TGTGCCAGCAGCCGCCGCGGGACTGTTGGGGAGCTGTTTTTT | CASSRRGTVGELFF
once | TRBJ2-2 | . | TRBV24-1 | TGTGCCACCAGTGAACAGGACACCGGGGAGCTGTTTTTT | CATSEQDTGELFF
. | TRBJ1-6 | . | TRBV6-1 | TGTGCCAGCAGTGACGACGCGGGGTGGGGGTCACCCCTCCACTTT | CASSDDAGWGSPLHF
. | TRBJ2-7 | . | TRBV5-1 | TGCGCCAGCAGCTTGGTACCGGGGGACGAGCAGTACTTC | CASSLVPGDEQYF
. | TRBJ2-3 | TRBD2 | TRBV18 | TGTGCCAGCTCACCGAGCCGGGTCGGGGGGACAGATACGCAGTATTTT | CASSPSRVGGTDTQYF
. | TRBJ1-2 | . | TRBV5-6 | TGTGCCAGCACCAATGGAGGCACGGACTATGGCTACACCTTC | CASTNGGTDYGYTF
. | TRBJ2-1 | TRBD2 | TRBV29-1 | TGCAGCTTACGGACTAGCGGGAGATACAATGAGCAGTTCTTC | CSLRTSGRYNEQFF
. | TRBJ1-1 | . | TRBV7-9 | TGTGCCAGCAGCTTATTCGGGGAGTGGGACACTGAAGCTTTCTTT | CASSLFGEWDTEAFF
. | TRBJ2-5 | . | TRBV14 | TGTGCCAGCAGCCAGGCAAAACAGGGTTTGGTGACCCAGTACTTC | CASSQAKQGLVTQYF
. | TRBJ2-3 | TRBD2 | TRBV29-1 | TGCAGCGTTGAAGGGGAAAGCGGGAAGGATACGCAGTATTTT | CSVEGESGKDTQYF
. | TRBJ2-1 | . | TRBV6-1 | TGTGCCAGCAGTGAGCGGGCACAAACCTACAATGAGCAGTTCTTC | CASSERAQTYNEQFF
once | TRBJ2-1 | TRBD2 | TRBV7-2 | TGTGCCAGCAGCTTAGGGGTCTTCGGCGGGAGGGGTGGGGACAATGAGCAGTTCTTC | CASSLGVFGGRGGDNEQFF
. | TRBJ1-5 | TRBD1 | TRBV15 | TGTGCCACCAGCAATATGGGACAGGGGAATCAGCCCCAGCATTTT | CATSNMGQGNQPQHF
once | TRBJ2-7 | . | TRBV3-1/TRBV3-2 | TGTGCCAGCAGCCTGCGAGGCGAGCAGTACTTC | CASSLRGEQYF
. | TRBJ2-2 | . | TRBV30 | TGTGCCTGGATCTTGCAGGAGAACACCGGGGAGCTGTTTTTT | CAWILQENTGELFF
. | TRBJ2-5 | . | TRBV5-1 | TGCGCCAGCAGCTTGGGGAACAGCCAAGAGACCCAGTACTTC | CASSLGNSQETQYF